The rows below give T cell receptor beta chains drawn from one sample of a study of patients and donors after allogeneic stem cell transplantation. TCRdb reprocessed the RT-PCR reads with MiXCR, giving one entry per CDR3 protein. The data show around 160,000 distinct CDR3 sequences, 25% to 35% seen once. Sample: blood, either unsorted or a sorted T cell fraction (not recorded which). All receptors derive from a human donor who was either an allogeneic HSCT recipient or a stem cell or donor lymphocyte infusion donor (not recorded which). It is not recorded whose cells these are; they may come from a transplant donor. CDR3s include the opening cysteine and the closing phenylalanine or tryptophan. Size tells how often a clone was seen (once, few, many) or the class of an expanded clone, and some rows leave it out.

CDR3aa: CASSETSAFNEQFF
len: 14
j_gene: TRBJ2-1
v_gene: TRBV7-3
abundance: -

CDR3aa: CASSVGQYNSPLHF
len: 14
j_gene: TRBJ1-6
v_gene: TRBV5-1
abundance: few

CDR3aa: CASSENPGQGQDSPLHF
len: 17
j_gene: TRBJ1-6
v_gene: TRBV25-1
abundance: -

CDR3aa: CASSYARDTTQAFF
len: 14
j_gene: TRBJ1-1
v_gene: TRBV6-2/TRBV6-3
abundance: -

CDR3aa: CSALTGTSNPYEQYF
len: 15
j_gene: TRBJ2-7
v_gene: TRBV20-1
abundance: -

CDR3aa: CASLPDYSYNEQFF
len: 14
j_gene: TRBJ2-1
v_gene: TRBV28
abundance: -

CDR3aa: CASSLFGMNTEAFF
len: 14
j_gene: TRBJ1-1
v_gene: TRBV7-9
abundance: few

CDR3aa: CASSYSIGDSYGYTF
len: 15
j_gene: TRBJ1-2
v_gene: TRBV6-5
abundance: once

CDR3aa: CASSQETGAGGYTF
len: 14
j_gene: TRBJ1-2
v_gene: TRBV4-3
abundance: many

CDR3aa: CASSLTVLDTQYF
len: 13
j_gene: TRBJ2-3
v_gene: TRBV28
abundance: -

CDR3aa: CASSAQGAPSRGYTF
len: 15
j_gene: TRBJ1-2
v_gene: TRBV28
abundance: few

CDR3aa: CASSQKLFRQMVNSPLHF
len: 18
j_gene: TRBJ1-6
v_gene: TRBV4-3
abundance: few

CDR3aa: CATSRRQRDRLKNIQYF
len: 17
j_gene: TRBJ2-4
v_gene: TRBV15
abundance: few

CDR3aa: CSAPQGPLGTGELFF
len: 15
j_gene: TRBJ2-2
v_gene: TRBV20-1
abundance: -

CDR3aa: CASSQDLTSGPSYNEQFF
len: 18
j_gene: TRBJ2-1
v_gene: TRBV4-3
abundance: -

CDR3aa: CSVCLGLDEGHTDTQYF
len: 17
j_gene: TRBJ2-3
v_gene: TRBV29-1
abundance: few

CDR3aa: CASSFSGIYNEQFF
len: 14
j_gene: TRBJ2-1
v_gene: TRBV28
abundance: -

CDR3aa: CASSLGTANLKDEQFF
len: 16
j_gene: TRBJ2-1
v_gene: TRBV13
abundance: -

CDR3aa: CASASGVDYEQYF
len: 13
j_gene: TRBJ2-7
v_gene: TRBV18
abundance: -

CDR3aa: CASSLLAGPHEQYF
len: 14
j_gene: TRBJ2-7
v_gene: TRBV6-2/TRBV6-3
abundance: -

CDR3aa: CSVETGGYTF
len: 10
j_gene: TRBJ1-2
v_gene: TRBV29-1
abundance: few

CDR3aa: CASSGALAGYTDTQYF
len: 16
j_gene: TRBJ2-3
v_gene: TRBV9
abundance: -

CDR3aa: CSAQGGTSGSGEQYF
len: 15
j_gene: TRBJ2-7
v_gene: TRBV20-1
abundance: -

CDR3aa: CASSQGVEQYF
len: 11
j_gene: TRBJ2-7
v_gene: TRBV4-2
abundance: -

CDR3aa: CASKLAGVTDTQYF
len: 14
j_gene: TRBJ2-3
v_gene: TRBV4-1
abundance: few

CDR3aa: CASSPSYNEQYF
len: 12
j_gene: TRBJ2-7
v_gene: TRBV5-1
abundance: -

CDR3aa: CASAPQGQETQYF
len: 13
j_gene: TRBJ2-5
v_gene: TRBV12-5
abundance: -

CDR3aa: CSASGTGGSYEQYF
len: 14
j_gene: TRBJ2-7
v_gene: TRBV20-1
abundance: -

CDR3aa: CASRRSVITDTQYF
len: 14
j_gene: TRBJ2-3
v_gene: TRBV6-5
abundance: -

CDR3aa: CATSDLTGYSNQPQHF
len: 16
j_gene: TRBJ1-5
v_gene: TRBV24-1
abundance: -

CDR3aa: CASSPQGGYSYNEQFF
len: 16
j_gene: TRBJ2-1
v_gene: TRBV7-9
abundance: once

CDR3aa: CASSVRRNQPQHF
len: 13
j_gene: TRBJ1-5
v_gene: TRBV9
abundance: few

CDR3aa: CSASMGQGAHQPQHF
len: 15
j_gene: TRBJ1-5
v_gene: TRBV20-1
abundance: -

CDR3aa: CASTGANTGELFF
len: 13
j_gene: TRBJ2-2
v_gene: TRBV28
abundance: -

CDR3aa: CSVSGRGTDTQYF
len: 13
j_gene: TRBJ2-3
v_gene: TRBV29-1
abundance: -

CDR3aa: CSVGGNLGGETQYF
len: 14
j_gene: TRBJ2-5
v_gene: TRBV29-1
abundance: few

CDR3aa: CASSLMKDTQYF
len: 12
j_gene: TRBJ2-3
v_gene: TRBV12-3/TRBV12-4
abundance: few

CDR3aa: CASSGTSGTQETQYF
len: 15
j_gene: TRBJ2-5
v_gene: TRBV18
abundance: -

CDR3aa: CASSRGQGGNQPQHF
len: 15
j_gene: TRBJ1-5
v_gene: TRBV2
abundance: -

CDR3aa: CATSDANSREQYF
len: 13
j_gene: TRBJ2-7
v_gene: TRBV24-1
abundance: few

CDR3aa: CAWYPGTGNYEQYF
len: 14
j_gene: TRBJ2-7
v_gene: TRBV30
abundance: -

CDR3aa: CASSFKQGARQPQHF
len: 15
j_gene: TRBJ1-5
v_gene: TRBV12-3/TRBV12-4
abundance: many

CDR3aa: CSARTQGGANTIYF
len: 14
j_gene: TRBJ1-3
v_gene: TRBV20-1
abundance: -

CDR3aa: CASSKQGTSAYEQYF
len: 15
j_gene: TRBJ2-7
v_gene: TRBV27
abundance: -

CDR3aa: CAIRDGTLSSGANVLTF
len: 17
j_gene: TRBJ2-6
v_gene: TRBV10-3
abundance: few

CDR3aa: CASSLSGLAKNIQYF
len: 15
j_gene: TRBJ2-4
v_gene: TRBV27
abundance: few

CDR3aa: CASSYGGREAFF
len: 12
j_gene: TRBJ1-1
v_gene: TRBV12-3/TRBV12-4
abundance: many

CDR3aa: CATWGVRSGNTIYF
len: 14
j_gene: TRBJ1-3
v_gene: TRBV6-5
abundance: many

CDR3aa: CASSYQTSGRGEQFF
len: 15
j_gene: TRBJ2-1
v_gene: TRBV6-2/TRBV6-3
abundance: -